This T cell receptor (beta chain) was sequenced during a study of blood T cell repertoires in COVID-19. Study overall: PBMCs, B-cell-depleted T cells, or T cells provided the cDNA or gDNA that made up the material.

Only in-frame clones appear in the TCRdb table, and some are missing; sequencing was by immunoSEQ multiplex PCR. The sample has 230,000 or so clones; over 75% are singletons. The CDR3 is 16 residues long. CDR1 and CDR2 (germline): KGHSH, LQKENI. Unmatched junction bases numbered 5, after V lost 8 bases and J lost 0 bases. This receptor was obtained from a human donor in a cohort sampled during active COVID-19. The sequencing input was peripheral blood. The chain joins TRBV18 to TRBJ2-1; 12 bases line up with TRBD2. The CDR3 sequence is CASLLTSGGSYNEQFF. The CDR3 DNA is TGTGCCAGCCTCCTGACTAGCGGGGGCTCCTACAATGAGCAGTTCTTC.